The 10 T cell receptor beta chains below were found in one sample sequenced in a study of blood T cell repertoires in COVID-19. Libraries were prepared by immunoSEQ multiplex PCR; TCRdb keeps only in-frame clonotypes and omits some of them. This table holds over 250,000 clones, roughly 86% found once. Sequenced material: peripheral blood. The origin of the receptors is a middle-aged man who had recovered from COVID-19.

The genes are TRBV11-2 and TRBJ2-7, with 9 bases matching TRBD1. This CDR3 is built from 13 residues. With 4 bases clipped from V and 6 bases from J, the junction kept 4 bases outside the gene matches. The germline V gene encodes CDR1 SGHAT and CDR2 FQNNGV. CDR3: CASSYGTGFEQYF. The CDR3 DNA follows: TGTGCCAGCAGCTACGGGACAGGGTTCGAGCAGTACTTC. Looking up the rest from reference TRBV11-2 and TRBJ2-7 gives the full variable domain: EAGVAQSPRYKIIEKRQSVAFWCNPISGHATLYWYQQILGQGPKLLIQFQNNGVVDDSQLPKDRFSAERLKGVDSTLKIQPAKLEDSAVYLCASSYGTGFEQYFGPGTRLTVT.

The V call is TRBV25-1, the J call TRBJ1-6, with 10 bases fitting TRBD1. V gave up 3 bases and J gave up 7 bases; unmatched junction bases: 3. Per germline, CDR1 MGHDK and CDR2 SYGVNS. CDR3 size: 15 residues. CDR3 nucleotides: TGTGCCAGCAGTGACCGGGGACAGGGGAATTCACCCCTCCACTTT. This gives the protein CASSDRGQGNSPLHF.

This clone was recorded once. The V call is TRBV5-1, the J call TRBJ2-5, with 8 bases fitting TRBD2. CDR1 and CDR2 (germline): SGHRS, YFSETQ. V trimming: 3 bases; J trimming: 4 bases; junction bases outside the gene matches: 2. This CDR3 is 13 amino acids long. Here the CDR3 DNA reads TGCGCCAGCAGCTCCGGACTAGCAGAGACCCAGTACTTC. Translated: CASSSGLAETQYF.

The chain combines TRBV4-1 with TRBJ2-1; TRBD2 agrees at 7 bases. Germline V gene sequence: CDR1 MGHRA, CDR2 YSYEKL. The CDR3 extends over 16 amino acids. Trimming removed 4 bases from V and 6 bases from J; junction bases left unmatched: 12. CDR3 loop: CASSRGEGPGGNEQFF. CDR3 nucleotide sequence: TGCGCCAGCAGCCGAGGAGAGGGTCCGGGGGGCAATGAGCAGTTCTTC.

The J gene is TRBJ2-5, the V gene TRBV4-2; 10 nucleotides agree with TRBD2. This CDR3 comprises 17 residues. V was clipped by 1 base and J by 3 bases; unmatched bases: 8. Germline assignment: CDR1 LGHNA and CDR2 YNFKEQ. The CDR3 nucleotides are TGTGCCAGCAGCCAAGGAGGGCGGAGCGGGGGGGAAGAGACCCAGTACTTC. It yields the protein CASSQGGRSGGEETQYF.

V is TRBV6-2 or TRBV6-3 and J is TRBJ2-1, with 12 bases lining up with TRBD2. Germline V gene lookup returns CDR1 MNHEY and CDR2 SVGEGT. This CDR3 is built from 15 residues. Trimming cost V 2 bases and J 8 bases; bases outside gene matches: 4. The CDR3 sequence is CASSYGLAGSHEQFF. Written as DNA, the CDR3 is TGTGCCAGCAGTTACGGACTAGCGGGGTCGCATGAGCAGTTCTTC.

This clone was detected once. V is TRBV6-1 and J is TRBJ2-2, with D uncertain. Germline loops: CDR1 MNHNS, CDR2 SASEGT. Trimming stripped 10 bases from V and 5 bases from J, with 14 bases between. The CDR3 spans 13 residues. CDR3 DNA sequence: TGTGCCATCCCCTGGGCCGATACCGGGGAGCTGTTTTTT. Its protein is CAIPWADTGELFF.

The table lists this clone with a few counts. The chain uses TRBV11-3 and TRBJ2-7; no firm D call. V lost 4 bases and J lost 2, with 12 bases in between. The CDR3 runs to 14 residues. The germline CDR1 and CDR2 sequences are SGHNT and YENEEA. The CDR3 spells CASSSAVEPYEQYF. The DNA for the CDR3 is TGTGCCAGCAGCTCGGCAGTGGAGCCCTACGAGCAGTACTTC.

The chain uses TRBV7-2 and TRBJ1-1, with TRBD1 identical over 10 bases. Germline values: CDR1 SGHTA, CDR2 FQGNSA. The trim removed 7 bases at V and 1 base at J, leaving 9 bases unmatched. The length of the CDR3 is 16 residues. The DNA for the CDR3 is TGTGCCAGCACTTGGGGACAGGGGATATCGAACACTGAAGCTTTCTTT. It encodes CASTWGQGISNTEAFF.

The CDR3 reads CASSQAERSGNTQYF. The CDR3 DNA sequence: TGCGCCAGCAGCCAAGCGGAACGGTCCGGGAATACGCAGTATTTT. The V and J genes are TRBV4-1 and TRBJ2-3; possible D gene TRBD2, 5 bases. Per germline, CDR1 MGHRA and CDR2 YSYEKL. CDR3 size: 15 residues. Trimming pared 1 base from V and 7 bases from J, leaving 15 bases between.